These 9 T cell receptor beta chains were all obtained from the same sample, sequenced in a study of cytomegalovirus exposure and HLA in healthy donors. Clones were read by immunoSEQ multiplex PCR, and TCRdb kept only the in-frame ones, dropping some. This table has 200,000 to 300,000 clones, about 88% appearing once. Sequencing was done on a sample of PBMCs. The receptors here all came from a young man in good health and CMV-seropositive.

This clone was seen more than once but under ten times. The chain uses TRBV5-1 and TRBJ2-5; D assignment may be TRBD1 or TRBD2 (6 bases each). Germline V lookup: CDR1 SGHRS, CDR2 YFSETQ. V lost 4 bases to trimming and J lost 4 bases, with 17 bases between them. CDR3 size: 15 residues. The CDR3 nucleotides are TGCGCCAGCAGCCACCCGGGGGCGAGGGGAGAGACCCAGTACTTC. It yields the protein CASSHPGARGETQYF.

CDR3 in amino acids: CASSLRGGGRGYTF. CDR3 bases: TGTGCCAGCAGTTTGAGGGGCGGGGGTCGTGGCTACACCTTC. V is TRBV28 and J is TRBJ1-2, with D perhaps matching TRBD1 (5 bases). Per germline, CDR1 MDHEN and CDR2 SYDVKM. CDR3 length equals 14 residues. V was trimmed by 3 bases and J by 7 bases, leaving 15 bases between them.

The rearrangement joins TRBV6-1 to TRBJ1-4, with a possible D match to TRBD1 (5 bases). V was pared by 2 bases and J by 6 bases, with 10 bases between. CDR1 is MNHNS, CDR2 SASEGT, per germline. CDR3 size: 14 residues. Here the CDR3 reads CASSEPGNDEKLFF. The CDR3 nucleotides read TGTGCCAGCAGTGAACCAGGGAATGATGAAAAACTGTTTTTT.

CDR3: CASSLGASGETQYF. Written as DNA, the CDR3 is TGTGCCAGCAGCTTAGGGGCTAGTGGGGAGACCCAGTACTTC. This chain connects TRBV11-2 to TRBJ2-5, with no clear D. This CDR3 has 14 residues. V was cut by 1 base and J by 5 bases, with 11 bases left in between. Looked up from germline, CDR1 is SGHAT and CDR2 is FQNNGV.

The rearrangement links TRBV5-1 to TRBJ2-7, with 9 bases lining up with TRBD1. CDR3 size: 14 residues. Unmatched junction bases numbered 6, after V lost 4 bases and J lost 4 bases. The germline V gene has CDR1 SGHRS and CDR2 YFSETQ. The CDR3 bases are TGCGCCAGCAGCCCCGGGACAGGGACTTACGAGCAGTACTTC. This gives the protein CASSPGTGTYEQYF. The full variable domain, in which reference TRBV5-1 and TRBJ2-7 provide the parts outside the CDR3, is KAGVTQTPRYLIKTRGQQVTLSCSPISGHRSVSWYQQTPGQGLQFLFEYFSETQRNKGNFPGRFSGRQFSNSRSEMNVSTLELGDSALYLCASSPGTGTYEQYFGPGTRLTVT.

This chain joins TRBV6-1 and TRBJ2-1; D possibly corresponds to TRBD2 (6 bases). The CDR3 is made up of 15 amino acids. V was shortened by 5 bases and J by 2 bases, with 13 bases between the two germline ends. Germline V gene sequence: CDR1 MNHNS, CDR2 SASEGT. CDR3 sequence reads: CASSKGLATYNEQFF. CDR3 DNA: TGTGCCAGCAGTAAGGGGCTAGCGACCTACAATGAGCAGTTCTTC.

This clone is a singleton in its sample. This sequence joins TRBV30 and TRBJ1-4; no definite D call. There are 13 residues in the CDR3. Trimming took off 4 bases at V and 8 bases at J, with 14 bases between the two ends. Germline assignment: CDR1 GTSNPN and CDR2 SVGIG (reference sequence). CDR3 nucleotide sequence: TGTGCCTGGAAGGCAGGATTAAAAGAAAAACTGTTTTTT. It is translated as CAWKAGLKEKLFF.

The chain is built from TRBV5-6 and TRBJ2-1; maybe TRBD2 (5 bases). The V end lost 6 bases, the J end lost 8 bases, and 18 bases lay between the germline ends. CDR3 length: 14 amino acids. CDR1 is SGHDT and CDR2 is YYEEEE in the germline V gene. CDR3 bases: TGTGCCAGCACGCCGTGGGAGTCATTGGATGAGCAGTTCTTC. Encoded protein: CASTPWESLDEQFF.

The chain uses TRBV5-6 and TRBJ2-1, with 10 bases that match TRBD2. The CDR3 has 17 amino acids. With V trimmed by 3 bases and J by 1 base, 7 bases remained unmatched. CDR1 SGHDT and CDR2 YYEEEE come from the germline V gene. DNA for the CDR3: TGTGCCAGCAGCTCGGACCTAGCGGGAGTTTCCTACAATGAGCAGTTCTTC. It is translated as CASSSDLAGVSYNEQFF. The whole variable domain, remainder taken from reference TRBV5-6 and TRBJ2-1, is DAGVTQSPTHLIKTRGQQVTLRCSPKSGHDTVSWYQQALGQGPQFIFQYYEEEERQRGNFPDRFSGHQFPNYSSELNVNALLLGDSALYLCASSSDLAGVSYNEQFFGPGTRLTVL.